The TCR beta chain described here comes from a study of T cells after yellow fever vaccination. Findings and caveats of the study: The secondary response showed a weaker magnitude and a faster peak, day 5 versus 15.

The sample holds a few counts of this clonotype. Universal primer sites and UMIs were introduced during 5'RACE template-switching synthesis of TCR cDNA. From the 5' RACE reads, TCRdb called clonotypes with MiXCR, one entry per CDR3 protein. The repertoire has around 60,000 distinct CDR3 sequences, 5.5% to 6% of them found once; the top ten carry about a third. The CDR3 is 15 residues long. V lost 1 base and J lost 3, with 13 bases in between. CDR1 is MGHRA and CDR2 is YSYEKL in the germline V gene. This specimen consisted of PBMCs, either bulk or a sorted T-cell subset (CD4+, CD8+, memory, or dextramer-sorted; not recorded which), obtained on the day of the yellow fever booster vaccination. V and J are TRBV4-1 and TRBJ2-7; D is unresolved. The source of this sequence is a young man who received the YFV17D yellow fever vaccine. The CDR3 nucleotides read TGCGCCAGCAGCCAAGTTCTGGCGAAGAACTACGAGCAGTACTTC. As protein: CASSQVLAKNYEQYF.